What follows are 21 T cell receptor beta chains derived from one specimen sequenced in a study of shared clonotypes between healthy human individuals. Naivety among CD8 cells was defined by CD45RO negativity and positive CCR7 selection, thereby excluding terminally differentiated effector memory CD45RA+ cells. Libraries were prepared by immunoSEQ multiplex PCR; TCRdb keeps only in-frame clonotypes and omits some of them. The sample carries nearly 2 million clones, less than 95% recorded once. Source material: naive CD8+ T cells sorted from blood. The receptors originated from a man aged 18 to 30 in good health.

The chain links TRBV11-2 to TRBJ2-1; D call uncertain. Trimming stripped 7 bases from V and 0 bases from J, with 13 bases between. Germline V CDR1 and CDR2: SGHAT, FQNNGV. CDR3 length: 15 residues. CDR3 region: CASTSWADSYNEQFF. In nucleotides, the CDR3 is TGTGCCAGCACCTCTTGGGCAGACTCCTACAATGAGCAGTTCTTC.

The CDR3 spells CASSLVVPYNEQFF. The DNA of the CDR3 is TGTGCCAGCAGCTTAGTAGTCCCCTACAATGAGCAGTTCTTC. This chain uses TRBV7-8 with TRBJ2-1; D not resolved. This CDR3 has 14 amino acids. V lost 1 base and J 2 bases, leaving 6 bases between the germline ends. The germline CDR1 and CDR2 sequences are SGHVS and FQNEAQ.

Concerning this clone itself: Other nucleotide sequences in the sample specify the same CDR3. The chain couples TRBV27 to TRBJ2-1; 10 bases are a match to TRBD2. The germline V gene has CDR1 MNHEY and CDR2 SMNVEV (reference sequence). CDR3 size: 15 residues. The V gene end was trimmed by 4 bases and the J gene end by 3 bases; junction bases not matched to a gene: 3. CDR3: CASSSGTSVYNEQFF. In DNA form, the CDR3 reads TGTGCCAGCAGTTCCGGGACTAGCGTCTACAATGAGCAGTTCTTC.

This sequence joins TRBV13 and TRBJ2-7; no clear D gene. The V end was cut by 5 bases, the J end by 5 bases, with 10 bases between. The germline CDR1 and CDR2 sequences are PRHDT and FYEKMQ (reference sequence). This CDR3 contains 12 residues. CDR3 DNA: TGTGCCAGCAGCCTAAGCCGGAACGAGCAGTACTTC. This sequence encodes CASSLSRNEQYF.

The V and J genes are TRBV4-3 and TRBJ2-3; D unresolved. CDR1 is LGHNA, CDR2 YSLEER, per germline. The CDR3 length is 16 residues. The V gene lost 1 base and the J gene lost 4 bases, with 15 bases spanning the gap. The CDR3 protein is CASSQGPSQQADTQYF. The CDR3 region has the DNA TGCGCCAGCAGCCAAGGGCCTAGTCAACAAGCAGATACGCAGTATTTT.

About this clone itself: Other DNA sequences of this sample code for an identical CDR3. The chain links TRBV6-5 to TRBJ2-2, with 7 nucleotides matching TRBD2. Germline CDR1 MNHEY, CDR2 SVGAGI. The CDR3 totals 15 residues. The junction had 3 bases not matched to a gene; V was cut back by 5 bases and J by 0 bases. The CDR3 DNA follows: TGTGCCAGCAGTCCCGGGACTACGAACACCGGGGAGCTGTTTTTT. Translating gives CASSPGTTNTGELFF.

The V call is TRBV5-1, the J call TRBJ2-1; D not resolved. The CDR3 covers 14 residues. Trimming stripped 4 bases from V and 6 bases from J, with 14 bases between. The germline gives CDR1 SGHRS, CDR2 YFSETQ. The CDR3 spells CASSTAGPGNEQFF. Here the CDR3 DNA reads TGCGCCAGCAGCACCGCCGGACCAGGCAATGAGCAGTTCTTC.

V usage is TRBV14 and J usage is TRBJ2-7, with D possibly TRBD1 on 5 matching bases. V was trimmed by 4 bases and J by 7 bases, leaving 20 bases between them. CDR3 length: 15 amino acids. The germline V gene encodes CDR1 SGHDN and CDR2 FVKESK. This CDR3 reads CASSPDGWGRREQYF. The CDR3 DNA is TGTGCCAGCAGCCCGGACGGTTGGGGCCGTCGGGAGCAGTACTTC.

The V and J genes are TRBV29-1 and TRBJ2-7; TRBD1 matches at 7 bases. CDR1 SQVTM and CDR2 ANQGSEA come from the germline V gene. J gave up 4 bases and V 3 bases, and 6 bases lay outside the gene matches. CDR3 length: 13 residues. This CDR3 reads CSVESQGVYEQYF. The CDR3 DNA reads TGCAGCGTTGAGTCGCAGGGGGTATACGAGCAGTACTTC.

The chain couples TRBV18 to TRBJ2-3, with 7 bases identical to TRBD2. CDR3 length: 16 amino acids. The V segment lost 2 bases and the J segment 3 bases; nucleotides outside the gene matches: 8. Germline loops: CDR1 KGHSH, CDR2 LQKENI. The CDR3 DNA reads TGTGCCAGCTCACCAGAATCCCCGGGAGGTACAGATACGCAGTATTTT. It encodes CASSPESPGGTDTQYF.

The chain joins TRBV5-5 to TRBJ1-2; 8 bases match TRBD1. Trimming cost V 1 base and J 11 bases; bases outside gene matches: 4. Germline assignment: CDR1 SGHKS and CDR2 YYEKEE (reference sequence). The CDR3 is 12 amino acids. The CDR3 region is CASSLWTGSYTF. In DNA form, the CDR3 reads TGTGCCAGCAGCTTGTGGACAGGGAGTTACACCTTC.

The chain has TRBV5-4 and TRBJ1-5; D may be TRBD1 (6 bases). The V and J ends lost 0 bases and 1 base respectively, with 17 bases between them. This CDR3 comprises 18 residues. Germline CDR1 is SGHNT and CDR2 is YYREEE (reference sequence). Written as DNA, the CDR3 is TGTGCCAGCAGCTTGGTTCCAGGGGTAAAGATGAGCAATCAGCCCCAGCATTTT. Amino acid sequence: CASSLVPGVKMSNQPQHF.

V is TRBV19 and J is TRBJ2-7; D is uncertain. CDR3 length: 15 residues. The germline V and J ends were trimmed by 3 bases and 5 bases, with 17 bases remaining between them. Per the germline V gene, CDR1 is LNHDA and CDR2 is SQIVND (reference sequence). The chain's CDR3 is CASSILPNLKDEQYF. The CDR3 region has the DNA TGTGCCAGTAGTATCCTTCCCAACTTAAAGGACGAGCAGTACTTC.

The chain combines TRBV6-1 with TRBJ1-1, with TRBD1 matching over 12 bases. Germline-derived CDR1 and CDR2 are MNHNS and SASEGT. V gave up 4 bases and J gave up 0 bases; unmatched junction bases: 6. This CDR3 has 17 residues. CDR3 DNA: TGTGCCAGCAGTGCCCGGGACAGGGGGCCTTTGAACACTGAAGCTTTCTTT. Amino acid sequence: CASSARDRGPLNTEAFF.

This chain connects TRBV7-9 to TRBJ2-1; 10 bases align to TRBD2. The CDR3 runs to 13 residues. J gave up 15 bases and V 8 bases, and 13 bases lay outside the gene matches. Germline V gene lookup returns CDR1 SEHNR and CDR2 FQNEAQ (reference sequence). CDR3 in amino acids: CASASGGAYELFF. The CDR3, as DNA: TGTGCCAGCGCGAGCGGGGGGGCTTACGAGTTGTTCTTC. Based on the CDR3 plus reference TRBV7-9 and TRBJ2-1, the full variable domain is DTGVSQNPRHKITKRGQNVTFRCDPISEHNRLYWYRQTLGQGPEFLTYFQNEAQLEKSRLLSDRFSAERPKGSFSTLEIQRTEQGDSAMYLCASASGGAYELFFGPGTRLTVL.

This sequence joins TRBV9 and TRBJ2-3, with D possibly TRBD2 on 5 matching bases. The CDR3 sequence is 15 residues long. CDR1 and CDR2 (germline): SGDLS, YYNGEE. Trimming took off 1 base at V and 2 bases at J, with 11 bases between the two ends. The CDR3 DNA reads as TGTGCCAGCAGCGTATACAGCGGAAACACAGATACGCAGTATTTT. Protein: CASSVYSGNTDTQYF.

In regard to this clone: Distinct nucleotide sequences in the sample also encode this CDR3. The CDR3 here is CASSVSGTGYEKLFF. CDR3 DNA sequence: TGTGCCAGCAGCGTCTCCGGGACAGGGTACGAAAAACTGTTTTTT. The chain couples TRBV9 to TRBJ1-4, with 9 bases fitting TRBD1. Trimming cost V 2 bases and J 8 bases; bases outside gene matches: 7. The CDR3 covers 15 residues. Germline assignment: CDR1 SGDLS and CDR2 YYNGEE.

To note about this clone: Distinct nucleotide sequences in the sample also encode this CDR3. V gene TRBV9 combines with J gene TRBJ1-6; D call uncertain. V was shortened by 0 bases and J by 0 bases, with 7 bases between the two germline ends. The CDR3 has 16 residues. The V gene's germline CDR1 is SGDLS and CDR2 YYNGEE. CDR3 sequence reads: CASSVDGSSYNSPLHF. The CDR3 DNA sequence: TGTGCCAGCAGCGTAGACGGAAGCTCCTATAATTCACCCCTCCACTTT.

As DNA, the CDR3 is TGTGCCAGCAGTTGGGGACAACCCGGCTATGGCTACACCTTC. The encoded protein is CASSWGQPGYGYTF. The genes are TRBV28 and TRBJ1-2; D is possibly TRBD1 (6 bases). Trimming stripped 4 bases from V and 4 bases from J, with 13 bases between. The germline V gene encodes CDR1 MDHEN and CDR2 SYDVKM. CDR3 length equals 14 residues.

The chain joins TRBV27 to TRBJ1-6, with D hard to call. This CDR3 spans 17 amino acids. Germline values: CDR1 MNHEY, CDR2 SMNVEV (reference sequence). V was clipped by 5 bases and J by 0 bases, with 14 bases between them. The CDR3 region is CASSLHRFPSYNSPLHF. For the CDR3, the DNA is TGTGCCAGCAGTCTCCACAGATTCCCCTCCTATAATTCACCCCTCCACTTT.

The chain links TRBV7-9 to TRBJ2-4; 9 positions agree with TRBD1. The CDR3 length is 16 residues. The V gene's germline CDR1 is SEHNR and CDR2 FQNEAQ (reference sequence). V shed 5 bases, J shed 0 bases, and the junction held 5 bases outside the gene matches. The CDR3 DNA reads TGTGCCAGCAGCCCCCGGACAGGGGAAGCCAAAAACATTCAGTACTTC. Translated, it gives CASSPRTGEAKNIQYF.